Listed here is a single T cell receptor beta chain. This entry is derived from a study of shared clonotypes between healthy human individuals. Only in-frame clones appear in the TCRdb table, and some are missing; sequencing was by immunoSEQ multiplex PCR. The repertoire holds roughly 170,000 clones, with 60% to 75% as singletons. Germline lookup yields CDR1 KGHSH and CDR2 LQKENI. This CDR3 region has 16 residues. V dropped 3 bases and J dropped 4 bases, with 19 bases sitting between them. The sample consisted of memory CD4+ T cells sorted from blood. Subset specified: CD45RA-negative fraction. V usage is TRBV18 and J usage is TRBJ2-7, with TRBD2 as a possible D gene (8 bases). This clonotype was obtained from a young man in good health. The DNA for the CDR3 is TGTGCCAGCTCACCCCTTAGCGGGAAGGGGGCATACGAGCAGTACTTC. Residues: CASSPLSGKGAYEQYF.